This T cell receptor (beta chain) appears in the sequencing data of a study of T-cell memory formation after mild COVID-19. TCRdb called the 5' RACE reads again in MiXCR, with one record for every CDR3 protein. Among about 320,000 distinct CDR3 sequences, over 11% were seen once, and the ten largest hold under 25%. Germline CDR1 and CDR2: SGHTA and FQGNSA. The CDR3 consists of 19 residues. Trimming at V came to 6 bases and at J to 0 bases, leaving 13 bases not matched to a gene. The V and J genes are TRBV7-2 and TRBJ2-6; 8 bases agree with TRBD1. This receptor was taken from a man younger than 35 who had mild COVID-19 (a few samples of this study predate the infection). Cell type and time point are not known. Material: PBMCs or a T cell subset sorted from them (not recorded which). The CDR3, as DNA: TGTGCCAGCAGGGCGCCGACGGGACAGGCCTACTCTGGGGCCAACGTCCTGACTTTC. Protein product: CASRAPTGQAYSGANVLTF.